A single sample gave rise to the 10 T cell receptor beta chains below, sequenced in a study of identical twins. TCRdb fed the 5' RACE reads into MiXCR, producing one record per CDR3 protein. Of about 810,000 distinct CDR3 sequences listed, approximately 13% are singletons. Another study also made use of these data, one on yellow fever vaccine responses in identical twins.

Material: PBMCs. The source of these receptors is a woman in her late teens or twenties in good health.

Many counts were recorded for this clonotype. The chain is built from TRBV28 and TRBJ2-1, with TRBD2 matching 7 bases. The germline CDR1 and CDR2 sequences are MDHEN and SYDVKM. The trim removed 5 bases at V and 6 bases at J, leaving 4 bases unmatched. The CDR3 runs to 13 residues. CDR3 sequence reads: CASSDGGSNEQFF. CDR3 coding DNA: TGTGCCAGCAGTGACGGGGGGTCCAATGAGCAGTTCTTC.

This clonotype was detected many times. J is TRBJ1-5 and V is TRBV3-1; no firm D call. CDR1 is LGHDT, CDR2 YNNKEL, per germline (reference sequence). Trimming stripped 4 bases from V and 7 bases from J, with 14 bases between. The CDR3 consists of 14 residues. The CDR3 reads CASSPGQRGQPQHF. The CDR3 bases are TGTGCCAGCAGCCCTGGGCAGAGAGGCCAGCCCCAGCATTTT.

The chain joins TRBV28 to TRBJ2-1; either TRBD1 or TRBD2 may fit D (5 bases each). The CDR3 is made up of 13 amino acids. Germline V CDR1 and CDR2: MDHEN, SYDVKM. The V and J ends lost 3 bases and 13 bases respectively, with 16 bases between them. The CDR3 DNA is TGTGCCAGCAGTTTCCAGGGACGGACAAGTCAGTTCTTC. It codes for CASSFQGRTSQFF.

This clonotype was counted only a few times. The chain uses TRBV10-3 and TRBJ1-2, with 8 bases aligning to TRBD1. J lost 4 bases, V lost 7 bases, and 11 bases had no gene match. Germline loops: CDR1 ENHRY, CDR2 SYGVKD. The CDR3 contains 15 residues. CDR3 in DNA: TGTGCCATCACCGCCACCGACAGGGGATCCTATGGCTACACCTTC. As protein: CAITATDRGSYGYTF.

Only one count was recorded for this clonotype. Since a much larger clone is just one base distant, this may be a read error. This chain uses TRBV28 with TRBJ2-3; possibly TRBD2 for D (7 bases). The ends were cut back, 2 bases at V and 2 bases at J, with 17 bases in the middle. This CDR3 is 17 amino acids long. The germline CDR1 and CDR2 sequences are MDHEN and SYDVKM. CDR3 coding DNA: TGTGCCAGCAGTTTACTTGGGGGGGCGGAGAACACAGATACGCAGTATTTT. It yields the protein CASSLLGGAENTDTQYF.

In DNA form, the CDR3 reads TGCGCCAGCAGCTTGTACGACAGGGTAGGAGGCTACACCTTC. It codes for CASSLYDRVGGYTF. This chain uses TRBV5-1 with TRBJ1-2; 7 bases line up with TRBD1. The CDR3 has 14 amino acids. Trimming took 1 base from V and 8 from J; bases not matched to a gene: 8. Germline assignment: CDR1 SGHRS and CDR2 YFSETQ.

This clonotype was detected a few times. The genes are TRBV5-1 and TRBJ2-1; 7 nucleotides agree with TRBD1. Per germline, CDR1 SGHRS and CDR2 YFSETQ. Germline trimming cut 7 bases from V and 7 bases from J; bases unmatched to any gene: 5. This CDR3 is built from 12 residues. The CDR3 DNA follows: TGCGCCAGCGGGCAGGGGGTTAATGAGCAGTTCTTC. Amino acid sequence: CASGQGVNEQFF.

Many counts were recorded for this clonotype. The V gene is TRBV12-3 or TRBV12-4, the J gene TRBJ1-2; no clear D gene. The CDR3 totals 13 residues. The V end lost 3 bases, the J end lost 0 bases, and 5 bases lay between the germline ends. The CDR3 nucleotides are TGTGCCAGCAGTTTCTCTACTAACTATGGCTACACCTTC. Amino acids: CASSFSTNYGYTF.

This clonotype turned up a few times. The gene calls are TRBV7-9 and TRBJ2-3, with D possibly called TRBD1 or TRBD2 (5 bases each). V was cut by 5 bases and J by 6 bases, with 12 bases left in between. This CDR3 has 13 residues. Germline values: CDR1 SEHNR, CDR2 FQNEAQ (reference sequence). The CDR3 DNA follows: TGTGCCAGCAGCCTCGTGGGGGAGGATACGCAGTATTTT. It encodes CASSLVGEDTQYF.

The chain uses TRBV10-3 and TRBJ2-3, with TRBD2 matching 13 bases. Losses at the gene ends were 2 bases for V and 3 bases for J; bases not matched to a gene: 11. The CDR3 runs 19 residues. CDR1 is ENHRY and CDR2 is SYGVKD in the germline V gene. DNA for the CDR3: TGTGCCATCAGTGAGAGGAGGACTAGCGGGAGTGATTGGACAGATACGCAGTATTTT. This sequence encodes CAISERRTSGSDWTDTQYF.